The 6 T cell receptor beta chains presented below share a single source sample, sequenced in a study of vaccination and CD4 T cells after COVID-19. As to treatment: roughly 11-day PBMC culture with coronavirus spike peptide pools or control peptides (ViraFEST assay). No antigen has been assigned to these receptors. Sequenced with the Oncomine TCR Beta short-read assay was DNA taken from cultured CD4+ T cells. TCRdb re-derived calls from the PCR reads in MiXCR, one entry per CDR3 protein. The profile covers around 20,000 distinct CDR3 sequences, with 51% appearing a single time and 9.5% to 13% taken by the ten largest. Here the sequenced sample was CD4+ T cells from blood, cultured in vitro, taken before SARS-CoV-2 vaccination. The receptors come from a human donor who had recovered from COVID-19.

V and J are TRBV14 and TRBJ1-2; D is unresolved. The CDR3 extends over 13 amino acids. V dropped 4 bases and J dropped 11 bases, with 17 bases sitting between them. CDR1 and CDR2 from the germline V gene are SGHDN and FVKESK. CDR3 sequence reads: CASSPSGPQTYTF. CDR3 DNA sequence: TGTGCCAGCAGCCCTTCTGGACCCCAAACATACACCTTC.

The chain employs TRBV7-6 and TRBJ2-3; perhaps TRBD2 as D (5 bases). V was pared by 5 bases and J by 0 bases, with 18 bases between. Germline V CDR1 and CDR2: SGHVS, FNYEAQ. The length of the CDR3 is 17 residues. The CDR3 DNA reads as TGTGCCAGCAGCCGCTCTGTGGCGGGCGTGAGCACAGATACGCAGTATTTT. Protein: CASSRSVAGVSTDTQYF.

The V and J genes are TRBV6-1 and TRBJ2-5; a weak D match, TRBD1 (5 bases). Germline V gene sequence: CDR1 MNHNS, CDR2 SASEGT. The V end lost 7 bases, the J end lost 2 bases, and 11 bases lay between the germline ends. The CDR3 length is 13 residues. Here the CDR3 DNA reads TGTGCCAGCACCCCAGGGTTGCAAGAGACCCAGTACTTC. Encoded protein: CASTPGLQETQYF.

In this sample, this clonotype turned up a few times. V is TRBV15 and J is TRBJ1-1; D is ambiguous. The germline V gene has CDR1 LNHNV and CDR2 YYDKDF (reference sequence). V shed 0 bases and J shed 1 base, with 3 bases lying between them. The CDR3 length is 13 residues. In DNA, the CDR3 is TGTGCCACCAGCAGAGAAAGGAACACTGAAGCTTTCTTT. This codes for CATSRERNTEAFF.

This sequence joins TRBV27 and TRBJ2-7; D may be TRBD1 or TRBD2 (8 bases each). Germline loops: CDR1 MNHEY, CDR2 SMNVEV (reference sequence). V lost 5 bases, J lost 4 bases, and 21 bases lay in between. The length of the CDR3 is 16 residues. CDR3: CASSIRQGTSVYEQYF. In nucleotides, the CDR3 is TGTGCCAGCAGTATTCGACAGGGGACTAGTGTGTACGAGCAGTACTTC.

The rearrangement links TRBV19 to TRBJ1-2; 10 bases match TRBD1. Germline CDR1 is LNHDA and CDR2 is SQIVND (reference sequence). The CDR3 sequence is 16 residues long. V lost 3 bases to trimming and J lost 3 bases; unmatched junction nucleotides: 7. The CDR3 here is CASSIRSDRGDYGYTF. The CDR3 DNA reads as TGTGCCAGTAGTATCAGGTCGGACAGGGGGGACTATGGCTACACCTTC. Looking up the rest from reference TRBV19 and TRBJ1-2 gives the full variable domain: DGGITQSPKYLFRKEGQNVTLSCEQNLNHDAMYWYRQDPGQGLRLIYYSQIVNDFQKGDIAEGYSVSREKKESFPLTVTSAQKNPTAFYLCASSIRSDRGDYGYTFGSGTRLTVV.